The sequence of this TCR beta chain was determined in a study of T-cell reconstitution after alpha-beta-depleted transplantation in children (dated by TCRdb to about 2016). Study-level background: T-cell immune reconstitution after TCRalphabeta/CD19-depleted allogeneic hematopoietic cell transplantation in children was quantitatively tracked in the study by means of TCR repertoire profiling.

The method behind the library was PCR. Sequencing was carried out with an Illumina HiSeq 2500. Molecular barcoding was employed in the preparation of TCR libraries, with unique molecular identifiers being used to normalize TCRbeta repertoire quantification. The raw public data were reprocessed by TCRdb itself: fastp quality trimming at Q25, MiXCR clonotype calling, in-frame beta chains only. Identical CDR3 protein sequences are pooled into one entry, listed with their most common genes and DNA. Across this sample there are 500,000 or so distinct CDR3 sequences, with 32% seen only once. The top ten clonotypes cover less than 2.5% of the sample. Concerning this clonotype: The antigen it binds to is not known. No much larger clone is present one base from it, and per-base qualities are unavailable.

Sequences were derived from PBMCs from the stem cell graft donor, sampled from the stem cell graft. This clonotype was obtained from a human donor who donated a stem cell graft to a child with aplastic anemia.

The DNA is TGTGCCAGCAGTCTAGAGGGGAGGGGAACCCTCCACTTT. It codes for CASSLEGRGTLHF. The rearrangement combines TRBV27 with TRBJ1-6, with TRBD1 perhaps the D gene, on 5 matching bases. The germline V gene (reference sequence) provides CDR1 MNHEY and CDR2 SMNVEV. Cut back by 5 bases and 14 bases, the V and J ends lie 16 bases apart. CDR3 length: 13 amino acids, cysteine to phenylalanine. Of all the DNA, just the CDR3 is kept, 39 bases in frame from base 1.